This paragraph reports one TCR beta chain. The data are from a study of T cells in Graves' hyperthyroidism and ophthalmopathy. Germline loops: CDR1 MGHRA, CDR2 YSYEKL. This CDR3 is built from 17 residues. Trimming removed 1 base from V and 4 bases from J; junction bases left unmatched: 9. Amplification targeted TCR beta CDR3 regions from RNA transcripts. First-round RT-PCR of the TCR CDR3 relied on the HTBI primer set. TCRdb re-called the multiplex PCR reads with MiXCR, one entry per CDR3 protein. The data contain more than 300,000 distinct CDR3 sequences, under 15% of them singletons. Exclusion of a patient resulted from uncontrolled infection, other autoimmune disease, pregnancy or lactation.

The V gene is TRBV4-1, the J gene TRBJ2-1; 8 bases fit TRBD1. The TCR sequence derives from a young woman with Graves' hyperthyroidism. The sequenced sample consisted of blood. Here the CDR3 DNA reads TGCGCCAGCAGCCAAGGAGACAGGGGCCCGGTGTACAATGAGCAGTTCTTC. It specifies CASSQGDRGPVYNEQFF.